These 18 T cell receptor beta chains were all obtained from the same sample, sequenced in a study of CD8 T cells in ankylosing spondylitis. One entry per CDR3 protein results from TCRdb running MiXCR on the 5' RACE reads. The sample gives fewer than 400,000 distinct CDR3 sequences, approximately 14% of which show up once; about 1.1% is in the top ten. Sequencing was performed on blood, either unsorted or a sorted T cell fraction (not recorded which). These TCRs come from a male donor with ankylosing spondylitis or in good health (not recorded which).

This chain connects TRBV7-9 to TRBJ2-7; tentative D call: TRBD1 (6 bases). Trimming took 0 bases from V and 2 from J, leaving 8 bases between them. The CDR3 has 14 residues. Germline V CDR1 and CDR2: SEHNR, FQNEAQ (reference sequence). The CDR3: CASSLAGATYEQYF. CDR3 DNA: TGTGCCAGCAGCTTAGCGGGGGCTACCTACGAGCAGTACTTC.

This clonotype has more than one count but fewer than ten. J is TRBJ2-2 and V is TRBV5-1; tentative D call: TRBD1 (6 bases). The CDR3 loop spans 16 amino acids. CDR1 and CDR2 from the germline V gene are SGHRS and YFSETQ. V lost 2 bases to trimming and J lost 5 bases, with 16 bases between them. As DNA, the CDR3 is TGCGCCAGCAGCTTACAGGGCCTCAGGGGAACCGGGGAGCTGTTTTTT. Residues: CASSLQGLRGTGELFF. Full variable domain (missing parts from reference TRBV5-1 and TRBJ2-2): KAGVTQTPRYLIKTRGQQVTLSCSPISGHRSVSWYQQTPGQGLQFLFEYFSETQRNKGNFPGRFSGRQFSNSRSEMNVSTLELGDSALYLCASSLQGLRGTGELFFGEGSRLTVL.

The chain's CDR3 is CSVTTSYNEQFF. CDR3 DNA sequence: TGCAGCGTTACCACTAGTTACAATGAGCAGTTCTTC. The chain combines TRBV29-1 with TRBJ2-1, with a possible D match to TRBD2 (5 bases). The CDR3 is made up of 12 amino acids. Trimming left V 5 bases short and J 4 bases short, with 9 bases between. Germline CDR1 is SQVTM and CDR2 is ANQGSEA.

The CDR3 here is CASSPTGVNGYTF. In nucleotides, the CDR3 is TGTGCCAGCAGCCCAACAGGGGTAAACGGCTACACCTTC. The rearrangement uses TRBV7-9 and TRBJ1-2; TRBD1 aligns across 7 bases. The CDR3 has 13 residues. V was clipped by 5 bases and J by 8 bases; unmatched bases: 8. Germline V gives CDR1 SEHNR, CDR2 FQNEAQ (reference sequence).

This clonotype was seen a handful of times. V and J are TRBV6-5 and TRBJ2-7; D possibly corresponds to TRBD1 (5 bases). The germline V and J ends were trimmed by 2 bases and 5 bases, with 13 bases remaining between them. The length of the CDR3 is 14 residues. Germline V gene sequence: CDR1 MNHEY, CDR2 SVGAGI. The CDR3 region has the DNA TGTGCCAGCAGTTACGACAGAATTGCGGACGAGCAGTACTTC. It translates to CASSYDRIADEQYF.

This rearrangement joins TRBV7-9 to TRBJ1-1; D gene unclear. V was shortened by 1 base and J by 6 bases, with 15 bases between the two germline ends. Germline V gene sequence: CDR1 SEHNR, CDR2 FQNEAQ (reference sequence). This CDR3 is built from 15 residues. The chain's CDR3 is CASSLVDRLNPEAFF. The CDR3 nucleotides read TGTGCCAGCAGCTTAGTCGACCGGCTAAACCCTGAAGCTTTCTTT.

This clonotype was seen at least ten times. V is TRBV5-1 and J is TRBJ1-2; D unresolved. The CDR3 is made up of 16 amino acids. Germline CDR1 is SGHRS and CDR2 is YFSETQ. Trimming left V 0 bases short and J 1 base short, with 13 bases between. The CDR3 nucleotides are TGCGCCAGCAGCTTGGGGAGCGCTTCCTTTAACTATGGCTACACCTTC. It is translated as CASSLGSASFNYGYTF.

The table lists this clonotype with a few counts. CDR3 in amino acids: CASSLNPGTGEGQFF. CDR3 in DNA: TGCGCCAGCAGCTTGAACCCCGGGACAGGGGAGGGGCAGTTCTTC. V and J are TRBV5-1 and TRBJ2-1, with 10 bases fitting TRBD1. CDR1 is SGHRS, CDR2 YFSETQ, per germline. The CDR3 is 15 amino acids. The V and J ends lost 1 base and 12 bases, in that order; junction bases with no gene match: 10.

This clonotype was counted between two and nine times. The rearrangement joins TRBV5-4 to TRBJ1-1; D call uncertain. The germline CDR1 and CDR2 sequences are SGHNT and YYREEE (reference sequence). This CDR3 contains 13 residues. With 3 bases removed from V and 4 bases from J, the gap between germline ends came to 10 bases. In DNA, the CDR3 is TGTGCCAGCAGCTCGTACGGGCGCACTGAAGCTTTCTTT. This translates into CASSSYGRTEAFF. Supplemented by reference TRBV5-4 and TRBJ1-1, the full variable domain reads ETGVTQSPTHLIKTRGQQVTLRCSSQSGHNTVSWYQQALGQGPQFIFQYYREEENGRGNFPPRFSGLQFPNYSSELNVNALELDDSALYLCASSSYGRTEAFFGQGTRLTVV.

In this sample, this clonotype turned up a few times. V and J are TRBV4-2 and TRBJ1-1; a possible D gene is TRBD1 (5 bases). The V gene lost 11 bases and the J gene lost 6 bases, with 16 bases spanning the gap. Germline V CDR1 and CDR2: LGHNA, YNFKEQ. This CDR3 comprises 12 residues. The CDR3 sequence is CACGGREAEAFF. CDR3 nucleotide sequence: TGTGCCTGCGGGGGTAGGGAGGCTGAAGCTTTCTTT.

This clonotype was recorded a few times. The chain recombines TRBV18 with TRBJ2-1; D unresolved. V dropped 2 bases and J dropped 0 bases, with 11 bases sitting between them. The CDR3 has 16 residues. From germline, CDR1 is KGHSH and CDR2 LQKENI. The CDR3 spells CASSPSVQGSYNEQFF. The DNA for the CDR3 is TGTGCCAGCTCACCATCCGTCCAAGGCTCCTACAATGAGCAGTTCTTC.

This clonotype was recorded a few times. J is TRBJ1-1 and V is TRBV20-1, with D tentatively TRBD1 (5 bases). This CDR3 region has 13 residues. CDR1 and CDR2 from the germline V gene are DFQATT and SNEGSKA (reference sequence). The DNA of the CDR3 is TGCAGCGGACCCTCAGGGAGTAACACTGAAGCTTTCTTT. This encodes CSGPSGSNTEAFF.

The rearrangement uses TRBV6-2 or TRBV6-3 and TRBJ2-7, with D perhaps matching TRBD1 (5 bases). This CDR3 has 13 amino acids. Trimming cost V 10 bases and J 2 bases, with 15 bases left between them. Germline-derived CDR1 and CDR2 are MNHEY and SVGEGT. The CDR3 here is CATAYRQTYEQYF. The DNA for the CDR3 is TGTGCCACCGCCTATCGACAGACCTACGAGCAGTACTTC.

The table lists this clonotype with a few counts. The CDR3: CASSQGDRRQQETQYF. As DNA, the CDR3 is TGTGCCAGCAGCCAAGGGGACAGGCGCCAACAAGAGACCCAGTACTTC. The chain has TRBV4-2 and TRBJ2-5; the match to TRBD1 covers 8 bases. The germline V gene has CDR1 LGHNA and CDR2 YNFKEQ. Trimming cost V 1 base and J 2 bases; bases outside gene matches: 6. This CDR3 has 16 residues.

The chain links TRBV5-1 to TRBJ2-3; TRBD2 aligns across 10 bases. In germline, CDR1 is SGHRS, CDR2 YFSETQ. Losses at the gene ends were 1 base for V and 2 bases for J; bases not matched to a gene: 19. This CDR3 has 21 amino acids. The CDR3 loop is CASSLIYRTSGFQGPTDTQYF. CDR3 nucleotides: TGCGCCAGCAGCTTGATTTATCGGACTAGCGGTTTCCAGGGGCCCACAGATACGCAGTATTTT.

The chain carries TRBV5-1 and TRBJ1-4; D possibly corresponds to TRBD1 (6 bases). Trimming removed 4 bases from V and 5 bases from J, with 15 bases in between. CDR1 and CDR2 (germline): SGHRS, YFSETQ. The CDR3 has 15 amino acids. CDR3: CASSGTGHGNEKLFF. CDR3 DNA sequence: TGCGCCAGCAGCGGGACGGGACACGGGAATGAAAAACTGTTTTTT.

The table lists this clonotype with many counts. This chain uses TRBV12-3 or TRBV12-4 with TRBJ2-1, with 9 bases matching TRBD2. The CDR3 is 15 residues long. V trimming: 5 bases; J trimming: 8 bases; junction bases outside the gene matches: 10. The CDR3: CASSTWGTSSDEQFF. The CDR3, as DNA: TGTGCCAGCAGTACCTGGGGGACTAGCTCGGATGAGCAGTTCTTC.

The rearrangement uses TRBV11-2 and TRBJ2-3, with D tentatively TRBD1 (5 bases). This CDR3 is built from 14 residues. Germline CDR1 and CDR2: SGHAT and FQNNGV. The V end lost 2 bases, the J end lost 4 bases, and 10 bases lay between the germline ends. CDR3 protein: CASSLRGTADTQYF. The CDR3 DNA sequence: TGTGCCAGCAGCTTAAGGGGTACGGCAGATACGCAGTATTTT.